Sequencing of this TCR beta chain was carried out in a study of CD8+ T cells in alopecia areata (dated by TCRdb to the late 2010s). General notes on the study: The treated patients, all with moderate-to-severe alopecia areata, were enrolled in an open-label pilot trial of oral tofacitinib given at 5 to 10 mg twice daily. Patients stayed on tofacitinib for 6 to 18 months and then had 6 months of follow-up off drug so that delayed response and recurrence could be assessed. Human TCRbeta sequencing covered scalp tissue and sorted CD4+ and CD8+ peripheral blood T cells from patchy and totalis/universalis alopecia areata patients and healthy controls. Tofacitinib-treated patients had biopsies at baseline and at 4 and 24 weeks of treatment, with a later scalp biopsy in several patients. TCRbeta CDR3 regions were amplified by immunoSEQ multiplex PCR with 35 Vbeta forward and 13 Jbeta reverse primers. To study T cell clonal expansion in alopecia areata, the researchers applied high-throughput TCRbeta sequencing to both the C3H/HeJ mouse model and human patients. Scalp clonality was compared among normal scalp (n=4), patchy alopecia areata scalp (n=8), and alopecia totalis/universalis scalp (n=8). RNA came from the PAXgene miRNA kit for fixed scalp, the miRNeasy kit for PBMCs, and the RNeasy kit for mouse skin. Results and caveats for the whole study, not just this receptor: Compared with normal scalp, lesional scalp, particularly in alopecia totalis/universalis, had higher clonality and more expanded CD8+ clones, which suggests antigenic drive. Shared TCR sequences between patients were less evident than in mice, which may be partly attributable to HLA diversity in the patient population. Resident alphabeta T cells in normal human skin are also sequenced, complicating scalp TCR repertoire analysis, unlike mouse skin dominated by gammadelta T cells.

To prepare the library, the immunoSEQ multiplex PCR assay was applied. RNA was extracted from all samples and reverse transcribed into cDNA, which served as template for TCR sequencing. First-strand cDNA was synthesized with SuperScript III using a 2:1 mix of oligo-dT and random hexamers. Amplification bias was assessed with a synthetic immune receptor repertoire, and residual bias was removed computationally. The study's processing was this. Raw reads were preprocessed for error removal, and CDR3 was defined according to IMGT conventions as running from the conserved cysteine to phenylalanine. To get clonality, Shannon entropy was normalized by log2 of the number of productive unique TCRs and the result was subtracted from 1. Scalp TCRbeta sequences were cross-referenced with sorted blood CD4 and CD8 repertoires so that the CD4 or CD8 identity of scalp clones could be inferred. TCRdb carries this immuneACCESS record with in-frame sequences only. Its versions omit some clonotypes, under half of them owing to an unresolved V gene in the studies checked, with the rest unexplained. The DNA gave D and trimming, while V, J and clone size come from that table. A total of roughly 200,000 clones appear in this sample, over 55% of them only once. In total, the top ten clones hold 1.7% of the sample.

Regarding this clone: The antigen it recognizes is unknown. No quality values exist for individual bases; no much larger clone is one base distant.

At the junction V is shortened by 0 bases and J by 6 bases; bases outside the gene matches: 5. CDR1 and CDR2 (LGHNA, YSLEER) derive from the germline V gene. There are 16 amino acids in the CDR3, from cysteine to phenylalanine inclusive. The kept DNA is CDR3 alone, 48 bases in frame from the first base. Explained via the paper, the time point label denotes: baseline before oral tofacitinib. Lesional scalp punch biopsies and peripheral blood were collected from alopecia areata patients. After PBMCs were isolated by density centrifugation and stained for CD3, CD4 and CD8, a FACSAria was used to sort CD4+ and CD8+ T cells.

This clonotype originated in a human donor with alopecia areata. The chain employs TRBV4-3 and TRBJ2-3; 11 bases in between match TRBD2. Sequenced here: CD4+ T cells sorted from blood, sampled at week 0. The sequenced DNA: TGCGCCAGCAGCCAAGATCTAGCGGGGGGCTCGGATACGCAGTATTTT. It translates as CASSQDLAGGSDTQYF.